The 10 T cell receptor beta chains below were found in one sample sequenced in a study of Tregs in tolerant kidney transplant recipients. Clones were sequenced by immunoSEQ multiplex PCR, and TCRdb holds only the in-frame ones, with some missing. The sample records fewer than 60,000 clones, roughly nine tenths being singletons. Recipients received nonmyeloablative bone marrow transplants from related graft donors, with transient mixed chimerism. The sequencing here drew on CD8+ T cells from blood (PBMCs), taken 24 months after the transplant. Receptor source: a human patient who received a combined kidney and bone marrow transplant. Some T cells may be provided by the graft donor.

This clone was recorded only once. This chain uses TRBV2 with TRBJ2-3; 8 bases agree with TRBD1. Trimming took 0 bases from V and 3 from J; bases not matched to a gene: 2. The CDR3 is 15 residues long. In germline, CDR1 is SNHLY, CDR2 FYNNEI. CDR3: CASSEARGRTDTQYF. The CDR3 bases are TGTGCCAGCAGTGAAGCCAGGGGGCGGACAGATACGCAGTATTTT.

This clone was recorded only once. The chain has TRBV29-1 and TRBJ1-2; TRBD1 agrees at 7 bases. The trim removed 3 bases at V and 8 bases at J, leaving 9 bases unmatched. The CDR3 is made up of 13 amino acids. Germline values: CDR1 SQVTM, CDR2 ANQGSEA. The CDR3, as DNA: TGCAGCGTTGATACGGGACAGAGGAAGGGCTACACCTTC. Its protein product is CSVDTGQRKGYTF.

This chain joins TRBV27 and TRBJ2-3; 8 bases line up with TRBD2. The CDR3 runs to 15 residues. V shed 5 bases, J shed 6 bases, and the junction held 10 bases outside the gene matches. CDR1 MNHEY and CDR2 SMNVEV come from the germline V gene (reference sequence). In DNA, the CDR3 is TGTGCCAGCAGTCCCCTTTCGGGGGGGCTTGATACGCAGTATTTT. It specifies CASSPLSGGLDTQYF.

The DNA for the CDR3 is TGTGCCAGCTGTCAGGGGGTAATGAACACTGAAGCTTTCTTT. Translation: CASCQGVMNTEAFF. V gene TRBV2 combines with J gene TRBJ1-1; 7 nucleotides line up with TRBD1. In germline, CDR1 is SNHLY, CDR2 FYNNEI. V dropped 8 bases and J dropped 0; count of bases not matched to a gene: 6. The CDR3 has 14 residues. Full variable domain (missing parts from reference TRBV2 and TRBJ1-1): EPEVTQTPSHQVTQMGQEVILRCVPISNHLYFYWYRQILGQKVEFLVSFYNNEISEKSEIFDDQFSVERPDGSNFTLKIRSTKLEDSAMYFCASCQGVMNTEAFFGQGTRLTVV.

The chain carries TRBV11-2 and TRBJ2-2; 10 bases are shared with TRBD2. The CDR3 is made up of 15 amino acids. Germline V lookup: CDR1 SGHAT, CDR2 FQNNGV. Losses at the gene ends were 4 bases for V and 7 bases for J; bases not matched to a gene: 6. The CDR3 nucleotides read TGTGCCAGCAGCTCGAACCTAGCGGGAGACGGGGAGCTGTTTTTT. This sequence encodes CASSSNLAGDGELFF.

V usage is TRBV5-6 and J usage is TRBJ1-2; no firm D call. V lost 1 base and J 5 bases, leaving 15 bases between the germline ends. The CDR3 is 15 amino acids. Per germline, CDR1 SGHDT and CDR2 YYEEEE. The chain's CDR3 is CASSLRRLPMYGYTF. CDR3 DNA sequence: TGTGCCAGCAGCTTGAGGCGGCTCCCCATGTATGGCTACACCTTC.

This chain uses TRBV14 with TRBJ2-7, with 8 nucleotides matching TRBD1. CDR1 and CDR2 from the germline V gene are SGHDN and FVKESK. This CDR3 comprises 15 residues. With V trimmed by 4 bases and J by 4 bases, 9 bases remained unmatched. CDR3 nucleotide sequence: TGTGCCAGCAGCCCAAGTCGGACAGGGAGGTACGAGCAGTACTTC. Encoded protein: CASSPSRTGRYEQYF.

The chain is built from TRBV28 and TRBJ2-7; 10 positions agree with TRBD2. V was pared by 8 bases and J by 7 bases, with 11 bases of the junction left unmatched. Per the germline V gene, CDR1 is MDHEN and CDR2 is SYDVKM. The CDR3 consists of 14 residues. The CDR3 sequence is CASGTSGEWWEQYF. The CDR3 DNA is TGTGCCAGCGGAACTAGCGGGGAATGGTGGGAGCAGTACTTC.

The chain links TRBV5-6 to TRBJ2-1; 7 nucleotides agree with TRBD1. Per germline, CDR1 SGHDT and CDR2 YYEEEE. The ends lost 0 bases at V and 4 bases at J; junction bases unmatched: 4. The CDR3 sequence is 15 residues long. The CDR3 region has the DNA TGTGCCAGCAGCTTGGTCGGGACAGTTTACAATGAGCAGTTCTTC. It translates to CASSLVGTVYNEQFF.

The gene calls are TRBV5-4 and TRBJ2-7, with D possibly being TRBD1 (6 bases). The length of the CDR3 is 13 residues. CDR1 and CDR2 (germline): SGHNT, YYREEE (reference sequence). Trimming shortened V by 7 bases and J by 5 bases, and 16 bases separated the two germline ends. CDR3 sequence: CASRPSGVDEQYF. The CDR3 bases are TGTGCCAGCCGACCCTCAGGGGTTGACGAGCAGTACTTC.